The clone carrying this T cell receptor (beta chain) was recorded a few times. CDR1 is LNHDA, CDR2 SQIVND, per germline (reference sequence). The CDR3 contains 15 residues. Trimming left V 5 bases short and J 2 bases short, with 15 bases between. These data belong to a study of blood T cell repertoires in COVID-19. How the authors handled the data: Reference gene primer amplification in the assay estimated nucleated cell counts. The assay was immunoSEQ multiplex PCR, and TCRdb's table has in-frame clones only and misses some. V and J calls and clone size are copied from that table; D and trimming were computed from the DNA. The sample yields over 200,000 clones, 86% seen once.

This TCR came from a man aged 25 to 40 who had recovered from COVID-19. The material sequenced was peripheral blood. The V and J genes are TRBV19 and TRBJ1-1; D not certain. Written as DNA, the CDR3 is TGTGCCAGTAGTCCCAGACGGGGAGGCAACACTGAAGCTTTCTTT. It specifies CASSPRRGGNTEAFF.